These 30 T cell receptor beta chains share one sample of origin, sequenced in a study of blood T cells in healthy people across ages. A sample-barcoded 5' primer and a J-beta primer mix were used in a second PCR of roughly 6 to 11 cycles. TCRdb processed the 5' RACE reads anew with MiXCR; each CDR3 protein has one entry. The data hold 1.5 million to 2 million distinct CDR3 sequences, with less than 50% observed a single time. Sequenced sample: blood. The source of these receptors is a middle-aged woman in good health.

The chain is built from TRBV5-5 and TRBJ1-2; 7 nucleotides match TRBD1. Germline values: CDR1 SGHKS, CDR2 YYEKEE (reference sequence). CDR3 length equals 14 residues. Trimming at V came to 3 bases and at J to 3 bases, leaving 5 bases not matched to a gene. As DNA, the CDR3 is TGTGCCAGCAGCTCTCGACAGGGCCACTATGGCTACACCTTC. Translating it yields CASSSRQGHYGYTF. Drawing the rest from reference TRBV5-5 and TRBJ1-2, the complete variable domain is DAGVTQSPTHLIKTRGQQVTLRCSPISGHKSVSWYQQVLGQGPQFIFQYYEKEERGRGNFPDRFSARQFPNYSSELNVNALLLGDSALYLCASSSRQGHYGYTFGSGTRLTVV.

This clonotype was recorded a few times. The CDR3, as DNA: TGTGCCACCAGTGATTTGGTTGGGGGCGATGGCTACACCTTC. Its translation: CATSDLVGGDGYTF. The V and J genes are TRBV24-1 and TRBJ1-2, with D tentatively TRBD1 (6 bases). This CDR3 is built from 14 residues. The V gene's germline CDR1 is KGHDR and CDR2 SFDVKD. The ends were cut back, 0 bases at V and 6 bases at J, with 10 bases in the middle.

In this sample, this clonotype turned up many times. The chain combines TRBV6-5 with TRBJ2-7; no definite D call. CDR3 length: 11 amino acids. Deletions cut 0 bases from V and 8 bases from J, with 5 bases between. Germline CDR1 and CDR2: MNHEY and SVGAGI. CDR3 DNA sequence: TGTGCCAGCAGTTACTCGGGCAAGCAGTACTTC. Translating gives CASSYSGKQYF.

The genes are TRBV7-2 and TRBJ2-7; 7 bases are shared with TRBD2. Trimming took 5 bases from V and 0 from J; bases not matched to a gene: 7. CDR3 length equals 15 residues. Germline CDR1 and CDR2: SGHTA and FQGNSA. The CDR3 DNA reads TGTGCCAGCAGCCGCGAGCGGGACGGCTCCTACGAGCAGTACTTC. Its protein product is CASSRERDGSYEQYF.

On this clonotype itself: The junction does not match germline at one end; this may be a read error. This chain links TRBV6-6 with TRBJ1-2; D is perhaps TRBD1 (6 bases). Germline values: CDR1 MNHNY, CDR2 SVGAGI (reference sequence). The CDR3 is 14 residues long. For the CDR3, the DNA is TGTGCCAACAGTTACCCGCAGGGGTACTATGGCTACACCTTC. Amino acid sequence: CANSYPQGYYGYTF.

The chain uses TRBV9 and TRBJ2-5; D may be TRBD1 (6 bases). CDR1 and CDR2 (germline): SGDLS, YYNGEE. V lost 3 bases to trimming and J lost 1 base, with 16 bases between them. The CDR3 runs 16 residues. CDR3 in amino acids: CASSAPKGQPQETQYF. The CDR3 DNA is TGTGCCAGCAGCGCACCCAAAGGACAGCCCCAAGAGACCCAGTACTTC.

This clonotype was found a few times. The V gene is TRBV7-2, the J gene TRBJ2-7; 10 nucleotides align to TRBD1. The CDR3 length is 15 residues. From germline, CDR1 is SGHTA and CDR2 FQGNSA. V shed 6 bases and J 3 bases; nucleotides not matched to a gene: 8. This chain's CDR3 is CASSRPGQGGYEQYF. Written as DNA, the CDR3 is TGTGCCAGCAGTAGACCCGGACAGGGGGGCTACGAGCAGTACTTC.

Written as DNA, the CDR3 is TGTGCCAGCAGCTCGACAGGGCATCCGACCGACAATGAGCAGTTCTTC. Translating it yields CASSSTGHPTDNEQFF. V is TRBV5-5 and J is TRBJ2-1; TRBD1 matches 7 bases. Trimming removed 3 bases from V and 5 bases from J; junction bases left unmatched: 11. The CDR3 spans 16 residues. The V gene's germline CDR1 is SGHKS and CDR2 YYEKEE (reference sequence).

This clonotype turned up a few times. This CDR3 is CASSLGWSTGSEQFF. The CDR3 coding sequence is TGTGCCAGCAGCTTAGGTTGGTCTACGGGGTCTGAGCAGTTCTTC. The chain employs TRBV7-2 and TRBJ2-1; weak D call: TRBD2 (5 bases). CDR1 and CDR2 from the germline V gene are SGHTA and FQGNSA. The CDR3 runs 15 residues. Trimming removed 1 base at V and 9 bases at J, with 16 bases between.

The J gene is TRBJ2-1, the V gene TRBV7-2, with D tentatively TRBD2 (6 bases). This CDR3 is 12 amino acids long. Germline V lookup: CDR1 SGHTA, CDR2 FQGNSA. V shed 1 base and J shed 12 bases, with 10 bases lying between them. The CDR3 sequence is CASSLDLARQFF. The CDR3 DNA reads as TGTGCCAGCAGCTTAGATCTAGCGCGGCAGTTCTTC.

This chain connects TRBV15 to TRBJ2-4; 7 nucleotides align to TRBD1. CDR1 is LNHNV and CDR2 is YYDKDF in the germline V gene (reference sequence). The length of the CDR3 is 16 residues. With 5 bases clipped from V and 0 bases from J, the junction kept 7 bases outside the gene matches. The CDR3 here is CATSDRVQVAKNIQYF. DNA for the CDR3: TGTGCCACCAGCGACAGGGTTCAGGTAGCCAAAAACATTCAGTACTTC.

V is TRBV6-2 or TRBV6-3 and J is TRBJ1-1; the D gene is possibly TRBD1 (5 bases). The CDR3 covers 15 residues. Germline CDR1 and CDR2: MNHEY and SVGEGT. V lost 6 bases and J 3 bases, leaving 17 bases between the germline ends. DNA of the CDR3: TGTGCCAGCAGGGCGATGAGCAGGGCCGACACTGAAGCTTTCTTT. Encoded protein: CASRAMSRADTEAFF.

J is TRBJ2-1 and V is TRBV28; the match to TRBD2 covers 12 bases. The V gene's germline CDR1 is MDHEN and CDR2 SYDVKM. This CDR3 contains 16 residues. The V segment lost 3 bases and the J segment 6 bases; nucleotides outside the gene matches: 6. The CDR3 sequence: CASSLRLAGGLNEQFF. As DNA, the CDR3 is TGTGCCAGCAGTTTGAGGCTAGCGGGGGGGCTCAATGAGCAGTTCTTC. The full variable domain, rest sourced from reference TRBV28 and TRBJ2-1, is DVKVTQSSRYLVKRTGEKVFLECVQDMDHENMFWYRQDPGLGLRLIYFSYDVKMKEKGDIPEGYSVSREKKERFSLILESASTNQTSMYLCASSLRLAGGLNEQFFGPGTRLTVL.

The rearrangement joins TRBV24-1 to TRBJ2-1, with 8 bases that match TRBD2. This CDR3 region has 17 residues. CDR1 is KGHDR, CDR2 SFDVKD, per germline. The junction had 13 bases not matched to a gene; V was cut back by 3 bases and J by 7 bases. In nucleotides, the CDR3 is TGTGCCACCAGTGATACCTCGGGGATAGCGGGGTCAAATGAGCAGTTCTTC. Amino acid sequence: CATSDTSGIAGSNEQFF.

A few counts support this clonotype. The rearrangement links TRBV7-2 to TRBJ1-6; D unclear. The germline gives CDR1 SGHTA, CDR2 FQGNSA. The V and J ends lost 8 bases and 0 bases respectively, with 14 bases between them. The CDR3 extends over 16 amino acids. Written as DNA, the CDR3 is TGTGCCAGCCTCTGGAGAGGGAGCTCCTATAATTCACCCCTCCACTTT. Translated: CASLWRGSSYNSPLHF.

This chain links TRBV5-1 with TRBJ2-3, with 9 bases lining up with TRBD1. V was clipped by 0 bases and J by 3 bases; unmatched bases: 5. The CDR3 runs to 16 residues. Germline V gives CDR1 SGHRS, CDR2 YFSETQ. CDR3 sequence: CASSLGDGQGTDTQYF. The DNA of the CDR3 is TGCGCCAGCAGCTTGGGAGACGGACAGGGGACAGATACGCAGTATTTT.

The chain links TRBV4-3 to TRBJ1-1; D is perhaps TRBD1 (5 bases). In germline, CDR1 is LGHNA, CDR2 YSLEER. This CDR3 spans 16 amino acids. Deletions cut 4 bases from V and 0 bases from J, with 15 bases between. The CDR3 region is CASSPWGQGLNTEAFF. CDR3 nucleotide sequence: TGCGCCAGCAGCCCCTGGGGCCAGGGATTGAACACTGAAGCTTTCTTT.

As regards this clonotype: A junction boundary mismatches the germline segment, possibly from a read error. The CDR3, as DNA: TGCGCCAGCGGCCAAGAGAGCGCCCTCTATGGCTACACCTTC. Its protein is CASGQESALYGYTF. The V and J genes are TRBV4-1 and TRBJ1-2; D is unresolved. This CDR3 contains 14 residues. From germline, CDR1 is MGHRA and CDR2 YSYEKL.

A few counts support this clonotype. CDR3 in DNA: TGTGCCAGCAGCTCAGGCGGGACAGGGACTGGGGAGCAGTTCTTC. Translation: CASSSGGTGTGEQFF. This sequence joins TRBV9 and TRBJ2-1; 9 bases agree with TRBD1. Germline assignment: CDR1 SGDLS and CDR2 YYNGEE. This CDR3 contains 15 residues. V gave up 4 bases and J gave up 10 bases; unmatched junction bases: 12.

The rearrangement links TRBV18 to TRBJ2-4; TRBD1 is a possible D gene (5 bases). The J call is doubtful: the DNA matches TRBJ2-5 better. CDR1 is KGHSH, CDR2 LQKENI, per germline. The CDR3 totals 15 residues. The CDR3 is CASSPRRNRQETQYF. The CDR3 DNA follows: TGTGCCAGCTCACCAAGACGGAACAGGCAAGAGACCCAGTACTTC.

The CDR3 nucleotides read TGTGCCATCACAGACTCAGGGATGGGGACTGAAGCTTTCTTT. This encodes CAITDSGMGTEAFF. This sequence joins TRBV10-3 and TRBJ1-1, with TRBD1 as a possible D gene (5 bases). Germline CDR1 reads ENHRY; CDR2 reads SYGVKD. The CDR3 consists of 14 residues. Trimming took off 7 bases at V and 5 bases at J, with 17 bases between the two ends.

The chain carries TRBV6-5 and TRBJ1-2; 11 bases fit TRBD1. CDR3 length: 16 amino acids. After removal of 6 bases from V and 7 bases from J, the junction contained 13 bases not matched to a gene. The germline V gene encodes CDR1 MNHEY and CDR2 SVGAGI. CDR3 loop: CASRGRTGGSMSGYTF. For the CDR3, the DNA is TGTGCCAGCAGGGGCAGGACAGGGGGCTCAATGAGTGGCTACACCTTC.

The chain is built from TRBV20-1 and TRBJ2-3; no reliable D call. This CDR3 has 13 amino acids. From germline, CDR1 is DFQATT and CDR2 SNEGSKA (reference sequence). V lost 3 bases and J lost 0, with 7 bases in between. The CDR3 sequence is CSASVSSTDTQYF. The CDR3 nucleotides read TGCAGTGCTAGTGTCTCGAGCACAGATACGCAGTATTTT.

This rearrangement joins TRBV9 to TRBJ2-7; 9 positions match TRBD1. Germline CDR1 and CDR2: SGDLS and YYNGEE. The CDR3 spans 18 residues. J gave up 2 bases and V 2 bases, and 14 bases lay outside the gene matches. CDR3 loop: CASSVSHLGGTGPYEQYF. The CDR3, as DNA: TGTGCCAGCAGCGTCTCACACTTAGGGGGGACAGGGCCCTACGAGCAGTACTTC.

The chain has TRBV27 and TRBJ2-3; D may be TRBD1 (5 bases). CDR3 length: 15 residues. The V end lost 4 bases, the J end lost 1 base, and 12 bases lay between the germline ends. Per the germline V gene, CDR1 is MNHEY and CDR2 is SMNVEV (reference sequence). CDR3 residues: CASSWGGRGTDTQYF. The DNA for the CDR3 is TGTGCCAGCAGTTGGGGCGGCCGGGGCACAGATACGCAGTATTTT.

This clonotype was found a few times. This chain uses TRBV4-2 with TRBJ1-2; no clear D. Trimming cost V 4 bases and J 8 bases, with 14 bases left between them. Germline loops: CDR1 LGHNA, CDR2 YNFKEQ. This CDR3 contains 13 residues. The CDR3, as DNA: TGTGCCAGCAGCCTTGACAAAGGGAGCGGCTACACCTTC. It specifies CASSLDKGSGYTF.

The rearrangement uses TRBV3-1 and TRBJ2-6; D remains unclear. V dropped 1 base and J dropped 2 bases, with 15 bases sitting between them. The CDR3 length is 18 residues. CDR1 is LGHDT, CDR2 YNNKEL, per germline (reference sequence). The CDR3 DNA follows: TGTGCCAGCAGCCAAGTGGTAGGCGGTGGAGCTGGGGCCAACGTCCTGACTTTC. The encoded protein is CASSQVVGGGAGANVLTF.

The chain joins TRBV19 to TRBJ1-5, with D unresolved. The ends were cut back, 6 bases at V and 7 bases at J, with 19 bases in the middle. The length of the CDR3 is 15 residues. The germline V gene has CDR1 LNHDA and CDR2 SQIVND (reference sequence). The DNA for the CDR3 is TGTGCCAGTAGCGCCGAACGGGGTTTTGACCAGCCCCAGCATTTT. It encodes CASSAERGFDQPQHF.

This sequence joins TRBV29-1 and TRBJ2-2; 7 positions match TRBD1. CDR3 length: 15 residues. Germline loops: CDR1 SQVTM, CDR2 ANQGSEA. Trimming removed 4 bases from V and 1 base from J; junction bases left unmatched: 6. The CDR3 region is CSVVGTVMNTGELFF. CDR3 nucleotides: TGCAGCGTTGTGGGGACAGTAATGAACACCGGGGAGCTGTTTTTT.

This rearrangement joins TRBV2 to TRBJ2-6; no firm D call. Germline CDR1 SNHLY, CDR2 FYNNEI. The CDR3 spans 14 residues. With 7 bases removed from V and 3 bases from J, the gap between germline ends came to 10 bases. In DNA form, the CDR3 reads TGTGCCAGCATTAGGGAAGTTGGGGCCAACGTCCTGACTTTC. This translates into CASIREVGANVLTF.